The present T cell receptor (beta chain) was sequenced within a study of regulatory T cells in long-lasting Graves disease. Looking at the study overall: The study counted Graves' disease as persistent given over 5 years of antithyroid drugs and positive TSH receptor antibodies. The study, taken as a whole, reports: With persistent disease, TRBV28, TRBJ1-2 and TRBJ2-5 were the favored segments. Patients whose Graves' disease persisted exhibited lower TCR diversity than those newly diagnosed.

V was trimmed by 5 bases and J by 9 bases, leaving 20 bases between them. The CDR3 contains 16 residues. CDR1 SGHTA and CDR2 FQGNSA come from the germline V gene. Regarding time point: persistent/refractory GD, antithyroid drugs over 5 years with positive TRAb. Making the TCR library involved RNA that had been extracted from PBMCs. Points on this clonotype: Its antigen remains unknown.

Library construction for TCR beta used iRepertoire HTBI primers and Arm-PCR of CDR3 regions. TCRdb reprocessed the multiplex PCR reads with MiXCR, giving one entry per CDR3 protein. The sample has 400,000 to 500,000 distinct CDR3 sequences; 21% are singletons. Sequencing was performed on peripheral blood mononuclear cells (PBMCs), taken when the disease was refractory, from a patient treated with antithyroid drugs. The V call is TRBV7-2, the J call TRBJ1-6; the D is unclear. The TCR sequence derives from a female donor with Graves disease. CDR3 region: CASSGVQFPLSSPLHF. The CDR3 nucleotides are TGTGCCAGCAGCGGGGTACAGTTTCCACTCAGTTCACCCCTCCACTTT.